This T cell receptor beta chain was retrieved from a study of blood T cell repertoires in COVID-19. Study-wide context: From the United States, Italy and Spain came samples of acute and convalescent COVID-19. T cells, B-cell-depleted T cells, or PBMCs supplied cDNA or gDNA.

In the original processing: Reference gene primer amplification in the assay estimated nucleated cell counts. The repertoire was sequenced with immunoSEQ multiplex PCR; TCRdb's copy has only in-frame clones and lacks some. Clonal size and the V and J genes are those of that table, whereas D and trimming came from the DNA. Among roughly 150,000 clones listed, about 89% were seen once. The CDR3 is 15 amino acids. Trimming left V 0 bases short and J 2 bases short, with 9 bases between. CDR1 and CDR2 from the germline V gene are SGDLS and YYNGEE. This chain links TRBV9 with TRBJ1-3, with D unclear. The TCR was taken from a man aged 60 to 75 with acute or convalescent COVID-19. The sequencing sample was made of peripheral blood. DNA for the CDR3: TGTGCCAGCAGCGTAGAAGAGGCTGCTGGAAACACCATATATTTT. It specifies CASSVEEAAGNTIYF.